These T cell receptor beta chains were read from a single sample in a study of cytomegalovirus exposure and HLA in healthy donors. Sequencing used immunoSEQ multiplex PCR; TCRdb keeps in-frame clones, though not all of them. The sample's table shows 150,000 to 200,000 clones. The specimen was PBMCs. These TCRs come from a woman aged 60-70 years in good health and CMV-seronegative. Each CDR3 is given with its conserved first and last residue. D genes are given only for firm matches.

TGTGCCAGCAGCCAAGAGTCATGTGGACAGGGGAAACCACTTGGGTGTGAGCAGTTCTTC CASSQESCGQGKPLGCEQFF TRBD1 TRBJ2-1 TRBV4-2
TGTGCCTGGTCTCGCGTCGAACCAGATACGCAGTATTTT CAWSRVEPDTQYF - TRBJ2-3 TRBV30
TGTGCCAGCAGTTTGCGACAGGGGGTTTACAATGAGCAGTTCTTC CASSLRQGVYNEQFF TRBD1 TRBJ2-1 TRBV6-5
TGTGCCAGCACCATGGACAGGGGTCGGGGCACTGAAGCTTTCTTT CASTMDRGRGTEAFF TRBD1 TRBJ1-1 TRBV6-1
TGTGCCAGCAGCAATATAGCGGGAGGGTACACCGGGGAGCTGTTTTTT CASSNIAGGYTGELFF TRBD2 TRBJ2-2 TRBV7-6
TGTGCCAGCAGTATGGAGGGCCGACTTAGCACAGATACGCAGTATTTT CASSMEGRLSTDTQYF - TRBJ2-3 TRBV27
TGCGCCAGCAGCTTTTTGGACAGGGAGGATGAAGCTTTCTTT CASSFLDREDEAFF TRBD1 TRBJ1-1 TRBV5-1
TGTGCCAGCAGTCACGGACTAGCGGGATACGAGCAGTACTTC CASSHGLAGYEQYF TRBD2 TRBJ2-7 TRBV27
TGTGCCAGCAGCCAAGGTTTTCAGGTCCAAGAGACCCAGTACTTC CASSQGFQVQETQYF - TRBJ2-5 TRBV14
TGTGCCACCGCGGGTGACAATGAGCAGTTCTTC CATAGDNEQFF - TRBJ2-1 TRBV5-4
TGTGCCAGCAGCTTAACAGGGGCCAATTCACCCCTCCACTTT CASSLTGANSPLHF TRBD1 TRBJ1-6 TRBV7-2
TGCGCCAGCAGCCACAGGGTTTCCTCTGGAAACACCATATATTTT CASSHRVSSGNTIYF - TRBJ1-3 TRBV4-1
TGCAGCGTGAGAGACAGCGCGAACACCGGGGAGCTGTTTTTT CSVRDSANTGELFF - TRBJ2-2 TRBV29-1
TGCGCCAGCAGCTTAGAGCGGGAGATCGCAGATACGCAGTATTTT CASSLEREIADTQYF TRBD2 TRBJ2-3 TRBV5-1
TGTGCCAGTAGAGATATACGGGGTGAGACCTACGAGCAGTACTTC CASRDIRGETYEQYF - TRBJ2-7 TRBV19
TGTGCCAGCATGGGTCAGGGGGACTTTGGCTACACCTTC CASMGQGDFGYTF TRBD1 TRBJ1-2 TRBV6-6
TGTGCCATCAGTGATACTAGCGGGGGCGCAACGGACAATGAGCAGTTCTTC CAISDTSGGATDNEQFF TRBD2 TRBJ2-1 TRBV10-3
TGCGCCAGCAGCCAAGAGAGCGGGAGCTACGAGCAGTACTTC CASSQESGSYEQYF TRBD2 TRBJ2-7 TRBV4-1
TGTGCCAGCAGCCGCGTGCCCCTAGCGGGGGGGATTGTTTCTATAGATGAGCAGTTCTTC CASSRVPLAGGIVSIDEQFF TRBD2 TRBJ2-1 TRBV4-2
TGTGCCAGCAGCCCGCCCACAGCCCCCTACAATGAGCAGTTCTTC CASSPPTAPYNEQFF - TRBJ2-1 TRBV5-6
TGCGCCAGCAGCCAACTAGCAGCACCTTTCTACGAGCAGTACTTC CASSQLAAPFYEQYF - TRBJ2-7 TRBV4-1
TGCGCCAGCAGCCCCCGCCCGGGAGGCTCCTACAATGAGCAGTTCTTC CASSPRPGGSYNEQFF TRBD2 TRBJ2-1 TRBV5-1
TGTGCCAGCAGTTTCACAGGGGGAGATGAAAAACTGTTTTTT CASSFTGGDEKLFF TRBD1 TRBJ1-4 TRBV5-4
TGCAGCGTTGTGGTGACAGTCTACGAGCAGTACTTC CSVVVTVYEQYF - TRBJ2-7 TRBV29-1
TGTGCCTGTTCCCAGGGGATCTACGAGCAGTACTTC CACSQGIYEQYF - TRBJ2-7 TRBV30
TGTGCCAGCAGCACCCAGACAGGGGGTACTGAAGCTTTCTTT CASSTQTGGTEAFF TRBD1 TRBJ1-1 TRBV9
TGTGCCAGCACCTCCCGACGGAGCTCTGGAAACACCATATATTTT CASTSRRSSGNTIYF - TRBJ1-3 TRBV2
TGTGCCATCAGTGAGCCTGACAGGGTACAGTTCTTC CAISEPDRVQFF TRBD1 TRBJ2-1 TRBV10-3
TGTGCCAGCAGCTTAGACAGGGTCATGAACACTGAAGCTTTCTTT CASSLDRVMNTEAFF - TRBJ1-1 TRBV11-2
TGTGCCAGCAGTTCCTCTTGGGCGTTATCTGACTATGGCTACACCTTC CASSSSWALSDYGYTF - TRBJ1-2 TRBV6-5
TGTGCCTGGAGTGTCCCGAGGGTGCCCCAGCATTTT CAWSVPRVPQHF - TRBJ1-5 TRBV30
TGTGCCAGCAGCTCCGGTCCGAACACTGAAGCTTTCTTT CASSSGPNTEAFF - TRBJ1-1 TRBV7-3
TGTGCCAGCAGCCTAAGCGGACTAGCGGGGGGCCAAGAGACCCAGTACTTC CASSLSGLAGGQETQYF TRBD2 TRBJ2-5 TRBV7-3
TGTGCCAGCAGCCCTCCGGGATCCAGCAATCAGCCCCAGCATTTT CASSPPGSSNQPQHF - TRBJ1-5 TRBV7-9
TGTGCCAGCACCCACAGGGACAGGCAGACCTACGAGCAGTACTTC CASTHRDRQTYEQYF TRBD1 TRBJ2-7 TRBV7-8
TGTGCCAGCAGCTTGGGGGGACTAGCGATGAACACCGGGGAGCTGTTTTTT CASSLGGLAMNTGELFF TRBD2 TRBJ2-2 TRBV5-4
TGTGCCAGCAGCTTCAGGGGGCTGTCCTACAATGAGCAGTTCTTC CASSFRGLSYNEQFF TRBD1 TRBJ2-1 TRBV5-8
TGTGCCAGCAGTGAACCAGGGATGAACACTGAAGCTTTCTTT CASSEPGMNTEAFF - TRBJ1-1 TRBV2
TGTGCCAGCAGCTGGGGGGGAGGGGCGCGGGACACTGAAGCTTTCTTT CASSWGGGARDTEAFF - TRBJ1-1 TRBV5-6
TGTGCCAGCAGCCCACAGGGGTGGCAAGAGACCCAGTACTTC CASSPQGWQETQYF TRBD1 TRBJ2-5 TRBV7-9
TGTGCCAGCTCACCATTGGGGACAGGGGACGACTATGGCTACACCTTC CASSPLGTGDDYGYTF TRBD1 TRBJ1-2 TRBV18
TGTGCCAGCAGCGTCCGAGCGGGGGGTGACGGGGAGCTGTTTTTT CASSVRAGGDGELFF TRBD2 TRBJ2-2 TRBV9
TGTGCCAGCAGCTTTCACTCGAACACTGAAGCTTTCTTT CASSFHSNTEAFF - TRBJ1-1 TRBV9
TGCGCCAGCAGCCTACTAGACAGGTTGGGGAATGAGCAGTTCTTC CASSLLDRLGNEQFF - TRBJ2-1 TRBV4-1
TGTGCCAGCAGCTTGAACAGAAATAATGAAAAACTGTTTTTT CASSLNRNNEKLFF - TRBJ1-4 TRBV5-6
TGTGCCAGCAGCTTAGGGCAGAAGAACACTGAAGCTTTCTTT CASSLGQKNTEAFF - TRBJ1-1 TRBV11-3
TGCAGCGGGGGGACAGGGGAGAACACCGGGGAGCTGTTTTTT CSGGTGENTGELFF TRBD1 TRBJ2-2 TRBV29-1